These 31 T cell receptor beta chains were sequenced from one sample in a study of cytomegalovirus exposure and HLA in healthy donors. It was with 60 Vbeta and 13 Jbeta primers that the PCR ran. Here immunoSEQ multiplex PCR was the method, and the copy in TCRdb shows in-frame clones only, minus some. The sample includes about 120,000 clones, roughly 66% of them seen just once. Sequences were obtained from PBMCs. The receptors here all came from a man aged 18 to 30 in good health and CMV-seronegative.

The V gene is TRBV7-2, the J gene TRBJ2-3; D is possibly TRBD2 (5 bases). Trimming cost V 2 bases and J 2 bases, with 11 bases left between them. In germline, CDR1 is SGHTA, CDR2 FQGNSA. CDR3 size: 15 residues. Here the CDR3 reads CASSLIGVDTDTQYF. For the CDR3, the DNA is TGTGCCAGCAGCTTAATCGGGGTTGACACAGATACGCAGTATTTT.

The chain joins TRBV29-1 to TRBJ1-2; a weak D match, TRBD1 (5 bases). Germline V gene lookup returns CDR1 SQVTM and CDR2 ANQGSEA. V was shortened by 8 bases and J by 3 bases, with 10 bases between the two germline ends. The CDR3 covers 11 residues. CDR3 sequence: CSLRADYGYTF. The CDR3 bases are TGCAGCCTCAGGGCAGACTATGGCTACACCTTC.

The V and J genes are TRBV28 and TRBJ1-3; D not certain. V was clipped by 4 bases and J by 4 bases, with 8 bases between them. The CDR3 sequence is 13 residues long. Germline V lookup: CDR1 MDHEN, CDR2 SYDVKM. Here the CDR3 reads CASSYPQGNTIYF. The CDR3 nucleotides are TGTGCCAGCAGTTACCCACAGGGAAACACCATATATTTT.

The chain joins TRBV2 to TRBJ1-5, with D tentatively TRBD1 (6 bases). The CDR3 spans 15 residues. The germline V and J ends were trimmed by 4 bases and 0 bases, with 10 bases remaining between them. CDR1 is SNHLY, CDR2 FYNNEI, per germline. The CDR3 DNA follows: TGTGCCAGCAGTGGGACAGAATATAGCAATCAGCCCCAGCATTTT. Translating it yields CASSGTEYSNQPQHF.

The chain links TRBV9 to TRBJ1-2; 9 bases line up with TRBD1. With V trimmed by 5 bases and J by 4 bases, 3 bases remained unmatched. CDR1 SGDLS and CDR2 YYNGEE come from the germline V gene. The CDR3 contains 13 residues. The CDR3 region is CASRGQGGYGYTF. CDR3 nucleotides: TGTGCCAGCAGGGGACAGGGCGGCTATGGCTACACCTTC. The full variable domain, with the rest looked up from reference TRBV9 and TRBJ1-2, is DSGVTQTPKHLITATGQRVTLRCSPRSGDLSVYWYQQSLDQGLQFLIQYYNGEERAKGNILERFSAQQFPDLHSELNLSSLELGDSALYFCASRGQGGYGYTFGSGTRLTVV.

Only a few counts were recorded for this clone. The chain carries TRBV19 and TRBJ2-2; 11 bases map to TRBD2. V was pared by 7 bases and J by 1 base, with 5 bases of the junction left unmatched. The CDR3 runs 16 residues. Germline values: CDR1 LNHDA, CDR2 SQIVND (reference sequence). CDR3: CASTRLAGKNTGELFF. DNA of the CDR3: TGTGCCAGTACTCGACTAGCGGGGAAGAACACCGGGGAGCTGTTTTTT.

V gene TRBV19 combines with J gene TRBJ2-1; 10 positions agree with TRBD2. The germline V gene encodes CDR1 LNHDA and CDR2 SQIVND (reference sequence). CDR3 size: 13 residues. V shed 11 bases, J shed 6 bases, and the junction held 7 bases outside the gene matches. CDR3 amino acids: CAAAGLARNEQFF. Written as DNA, the CDR3 is TGTGCCGCGGCGGGACTAGCGCGCAATGAGCAGTTCTTC.

The rearrangement joins TRBV5-8 to TRBJ2-2; possible D gene TRBD2, 5 bases. The CDR3 is 19 amino acids. CDR1 is SGHTS, CDR2 YDEGEE, per germline. Deletions cut 6 bases from V and 4 bases from J, with 28 bases between. This CDR3 is CASNDWGAKGFGGTGELFF. CDR3 sequence (DNA): TGTGCCAGCAATGATTGGGGAGCAAAGGGATTCGGTGGCACCGGGGAGCTGTTTTTT.

The rearrangement uses TRBV15 and TRBJ2-3; D not certain. The CDR3 contains 14 residues. The germline V and J ends were trimmed by 9 bases and 4 bases, with 17 bases remaining between them. From germline, CDR1 is LNHNV and CDR2 YYDKDF (reference sequence). CDR3 region: CATAGLYRPDTQYF. The CDR3 DNA follows: TGTGCCACGGCCGGGTTGTATAGACCAGATACGCAGTATTTT.

The chain employs TRBV30 and TRBJ1-2, with 10 positions matching TRBD1. The CDR3 has 14 amino acids. From germline, CDR1 is GTSNPN and CDR2 SVGIG (reference sequence). The junction had 6 bases not matched to a gene; V was cut back by 0 bases and J by 8 bases. The CDR3 DNA sequence: TGTGCCTGGAGTGTACTCGGGACAGGGGTAGGCTACACCTTC. Its protein is CAWSVLGTGVGYTF.

CDR3 DNA sequence: TGCGCCAGCAGCTTGGCTTCCGAAGCGTTGGCTGGGCCCCAGCATTTT. It codes for CASSLASEALAGPQHF. The chain carries TRBV5-1 and TRBJ1-5; D is unresolved. CDR1 and CDR2 (germline): SGHRS, YFSETQ. This CDR3 spans 16 amino acids. V was pared by 0 bases and J by 9 bases, with 19 bases between.

The CDR3 loop reads CASSTILAVQQDEQYF. Here the CDR3 DNA reads TGTGCCAGCAGCACGATTTTGGCAGTCCAACAGGACGAGCAGTACTTC. This chain joins TRBV28 and TRBJ2-5; a possible D gene is TRBD1 (5 bases). Judging by the DNA end, TRBJ2-7 fits better; the J call may be wrong. The CDR3 sequence is 16 residues long. CDR1 is MDHEN, CDR2 SYDVKM, per germline.

This clone was seen a single time. The rearrangement links TRBV19 to TRBJ2-5; 11 bases match TRBD2. CDR1 LNHDA and CDR2 SQIVND come from the germline V gene (reference sequence). This CDR3 has 20 residues. The junction had 17 bases not matched to a gene; V was cut back by 4 bases and J by 1 base. The CDR3 region has the DNA TGTGCCAGTAGTACTCGTCTTAGCGGGAGGGGTTCGCCCCGCCAAGAGACCCAGTACTTC. This encodes CASSTRLSGRGSPRQETQYF.

In its sample, this clone was seen a few times. The genes are TRBV4-2 and TRBJ2-5, with TRBD2 matching over 13 bases. The CDR3 is made up of 18 amino acids. Germline CDR1 LGHNA, CDR2 YNFKEQ. V was pared by 4 bases and J by 3 bases, with 11 bases of the junction left unmatched. The CDR3 nucleotides are TGTGCCAGCAGCCGGGGGACTAGCGGGGCCTTAGGGGAAGAGACCCAGTACTTC. Residues: CASSRGTSGALGEETQYF.

This clone appeared a single time. J is TRBJ1-5 and V is TRBV6-5, with D perhaps TRBD1 (5 bases). V dropped 4 bases and J dropped 7 bases, with 17 bases sitting between them. Germline CDR1 MNHEY, CDR2 SVGAGI. The length of the CDR3 is 15 residues. The CDR3 coding sequence is TGTGCCAGCAGTTTGAAGCCTAGGGGAACCCAGCCCCAGCATTTT. Translating it yields CASSLKPRGTQPQHF.

This clone turned up a few times. The chain has TRBV5-6 and TRBJ1-1, with 8 bases identical to TRBD1. The CDR3 runs 14 residues. Germline V gene lookup returns CDR1 SGHDT and CDR2 YYEEEE. The V segment lost 4 bases and the J segment 5 bases; nucleotides outside the gene matches: 7. The CDR3 sequence: CASSDTGGGTEAFF. The CDR3 DNA sequence: TGTGCCAGCAGCGACACAGGGGGGGGAACTGAAGCTTTCTTT. Full variable domain (remainder filled in from reference TRBV5-6 and TRBJ1-1): DAGVTQSPTHLIKTRGQQVTLRCSPKSGHDTVSWYQQALGQGPQFIFQYYEEEERQRGNFPDRFSGHQFPNYSSELNVNALLLGDSALYLCASSDTGGGTEAFFGQGTRLTVV.

In the case of this clone: Its ends do not fully match the called genes, so a read error is possible. V and J are TRBV11-2 and TRBJ1-2, with 7 bases aligning to TRBD1. This CDR3 contains 14 residues. Looked up from germline, CDR1 is SGHAT and CDR2 is FQNNGV. The CDR3 loop reads CASSHPQGSYVYTF. The CDR3 DNA sequence: TGTGCCAGCAGCCACCCACAGGGGTCCTATGTCTACACCTTC.

Only a few counts were recorded for this clone. This chain links TRBV5-1 with TRBJ2-7; 9 bases align to TRBD1. The CDR3 runs 15 residues. Germline V gene sequence: CDR1 SGHRS, CDR2 YFSETQ. The junction had 10 bases not matched to a gene; V was cut back by 3 bases and J by 6 bases. CDR3 nucleotide sequence: TGCGCCAGCAGCTCGGCCTTGGACAGGGGAAGCGAGCAGTACTTC. It yields the protein CASSSALDRGSEQYF.

The chain employs TRBV30 and TRBJ1-1; 8 positions agree with TRBD1. The CDR3 has 15 residues. CDR1 and CDR2 from the germline V gene are GTSNPN and SVGIG (reference sequence). V was pared by 5 bases and J by 1 base, with 9 bases of the junction left unmatched. In DNA form, the CDR3 reads TGTGCCTGGGAACCCCTCGACAGGGGGAACACTGAAGCTTTCTTT. Translated, it gives CAWEPLDRGNTEAFF. Supplemented by reference TRBV30 and TRBJ1-1, the full variable domain reads SQTIHQWPATLVQPVGSPLSLECTVEGTSNPNLYWYRQAAGRGLQLLFYSVGIGQISSEVPQNLSASRPQDRQFILSSKKLLLSDSGFYLCAWEPLDRGNTEAFFGQGTRLTVV.

This chain joins TRBV27 and TRBJ2-7; TRBD1 agrees at 8 bases. The CDR3 is 15 residues long. V gave up 3 bases and J gave up 4 bases; unmatched junction bases: 8. From germline, CDR1 is MNHEY and CDR2 SMNVEV (reference sequence). CDR3 sequence: CASSFNRGIKYEQYF. In nucleotides, the CDR3 is TGTGCCAGCAGTTTTAACAGGGGGATTAAGTACGAGCAGTACTTC.

As DNA, the CDR3 is TGTGCCAGTAGGGGCAGGAACACCGGGGAGCTGTTTTTT. This sequence encodes CASRGRNTGELFF. The chain couples TRBV19 to TRBJ2-2; D remains ambiguous. The CDR3 loop spans 13 amino acids. The V gene's germline CDR1 is LNHDA and CDR2 SQIVND (reference sequence). V lost 6 bases to trimming and J lost 1 base, with 6 bases between them.

This clone was detected only a few times. The rearrangement joins TRBV9 to TRBJ2-2; 8 bases are shared with TRBD2. Germline V lookup: CDR1 SGDLS, CDR2 YYNGEE. CDR3 length: 17 residues. The V gene end was trimmed by 4 bases and the J gene end by 4 bases; junction bases not matched to a gene: 12. CDR3 amino acids: CASSPAPGLDTTGELFF. The CDR3 region has the DNA TGTGCCAGCAGCCCGGCCCCGGGACTAGATACCACCGGGGAGCTGTTTTTT.

The gene calls are TRBV21-1 and TRBJ1-4; TRBD1 was called by the table and not checked on the DNA. TRBV21-1 is assigned pseudogene status. The CDR3 length is 16 residues. The CDR3 DNA sequence: TGTGCCAGCAGCAAAGGGATGGGACAGGGAAGGGAAAAACTGTTTTTT. Encoded protein: CASSKGMGQGREKLFF.

This clone appeared once. The J gene is TRBJ1-2, the V gene TRBV5-1; 11 nucleotides align to TRBD1. The ends lost 4 bases at V and 6 bases at J; junction bases unmatched: 5. Germline V gene lookup returns CDR1 SGHRS and CDR2 YFSETQ. This CDR3 spans 14 amino acids. CDR3 protein: CASSVDRGLDGYTF. CDR3 DNA: TGCGCCAGCAGCGTGGACAGGGGGCTGGATGGCTACACCTTC.

The chain has TRBV4-2 and TRBJ2-3; 9 positions agree with TRBD1. The CDR3 loop spans 16 amino acids. CDR1 is LGHNA and CDR2 is YNFKEQ in the germline V gene. J gave up 5 bases and V 1 base, and 7 bases lay outside the gene matches. This CDR3 reads CASSQGAGQGKDTQYF. CDR3 nucleotides: TGTGCCAGCAGCCAAGGAGCGGGACAGGGAAAAGATACGCAGTATTTT.

J is TRBJ2-1 and V is TRBV9; 7 bases line up with TRBD2. V lost 4 bases and J lost 1; bases outside the gene matches: 5. In germline, CDR1 is SGDLS, CDR2 YYNGEE. The CDR3 loop spans 15 amino acids. CDR3 DNA sequence: TGTGCCAGCAGCCCCCCGGGACTATCCTACAATGAGCAGTTCTTC. Protein: CASSPPGLSYNEQFF.

Here the CDR3 reads CASKPVGLGLQETQYF. In nucleotides, the CDR3 is TGTGCCAGCAAACCTGTGGGACTAGGCCTACAAGAGACCCAGTACTTC. The rearrangement links TRBV28 to TRBJ2-5; 8 positions agree with TRBD2. Germline loops: CDR1 MDHEN, CDR2 SYDVKM. The J segment lost 2 bases and the V segment lost 7 bases, leaving 12 bases of the junction unmatched. CDR3 length: 16 residues. Full variable domain (remainder filled in from reference TRBV28 and TRBJ2-5): DVKVTQSSRYLVKRTGEKVFLECVQDMDHENMFWYRQDPGLGLRLIYFSYDVKMKEKGDIPEGYSVSREKKERFSLILESASTNQTSMYLCASKPVGLGLQETQYFGPGTRLLVL.

This clone has only a few counts. A junction boundary mismatches the germline segment, possibly from a read error. The chain has TRBV6-1 and TRBJ2-5, with D tentatively TRBD2 (5 bases). Germline CDR1 reads MNHNS; CDR2 reads SASEGT. This CDR3 has 15 residues. CDR3 in DNA: TGTCCCAGCAGCCCCAGTCCTACAGCGGCCAAGACCCAGTACTTC. Protein: CPSSPSPTAAKTQYF.

The chain recombines TRBV10-3 with TRBJ1-5; D unresolved. The germline V gene has CDR1 ENHRY and CDR2 SYGVKD. The CDR3 runs 13 residues. V lost 7 bases to trimming and J lost 3 bases, with 10 bases between them. The CDR3 protein is CAITRGDNQPQHF. The CDR3 nucleotides read TGTGCCATCACTCGTGGAGACAATCAGCCCCAGCATTTT.

This clone has only a few counts. The V gene is TRBV13, the J gene TRBJ1-1, with D possibly being TRBD1 (5 bases). V shed 5 bases and J shed 8 bases, with 15 bases lying between them. This CDR3 is 13 amino acids long. Germline V lookup: CDR1 PRHDT, CDR2 FYEKMQ (reference sequence). CDR3 sequence: CASSPQGTVEAFF. CDR3 DNA: TGTGCCAGCAGCCCCCAGGGTACGGTCGAAGCTTTCTTT. The full variable domain, in which reference TRBV13 and TRBJ1-1 provide the parts outside the CDR3, is AAGVIQSPRHLIKEKRETATLKCYPIPRHDTVYWYQQGPGQDPQFLISFYEKMQSDKGSIPDRFSAQQFSDYHSELNMSSLELGDSALYFCASSPQGTVEAFFGQGTRLTVV.

This chain connects TRBV7-9 to TRBJ2-1; D may be TRBD2 (5 bases). Germline CDR1 SEHNR, CDR2 FQNEAQ (reference sequence). V was trimmed by 6 bases and J by 13 bases, leaving 16 bases between them. This CDR3 spans 12 amino acids. The CDR3 region has the DNA TGTGCCAGCAGGCAGGAGGAGATAAATCAGTTCTTC. Translated, it gives CASRQEEINQFF.